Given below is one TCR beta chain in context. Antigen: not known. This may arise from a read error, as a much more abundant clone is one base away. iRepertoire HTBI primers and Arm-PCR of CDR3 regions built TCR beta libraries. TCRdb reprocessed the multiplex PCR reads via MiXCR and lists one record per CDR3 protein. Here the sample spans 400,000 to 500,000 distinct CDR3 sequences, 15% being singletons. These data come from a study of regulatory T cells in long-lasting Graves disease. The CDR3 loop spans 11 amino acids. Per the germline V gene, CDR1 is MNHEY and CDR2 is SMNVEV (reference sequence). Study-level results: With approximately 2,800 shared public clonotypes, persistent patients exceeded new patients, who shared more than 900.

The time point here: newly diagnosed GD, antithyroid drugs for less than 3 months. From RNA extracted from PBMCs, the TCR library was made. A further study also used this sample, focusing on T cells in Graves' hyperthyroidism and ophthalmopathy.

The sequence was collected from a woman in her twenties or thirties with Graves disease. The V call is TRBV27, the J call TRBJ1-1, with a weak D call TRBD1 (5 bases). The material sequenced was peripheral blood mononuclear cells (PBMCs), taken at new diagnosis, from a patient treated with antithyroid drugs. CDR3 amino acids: CASIVGTGAFF. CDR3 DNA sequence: TGTGCCAGCATCGTTGGGACTGGAGCTTTCTTT.